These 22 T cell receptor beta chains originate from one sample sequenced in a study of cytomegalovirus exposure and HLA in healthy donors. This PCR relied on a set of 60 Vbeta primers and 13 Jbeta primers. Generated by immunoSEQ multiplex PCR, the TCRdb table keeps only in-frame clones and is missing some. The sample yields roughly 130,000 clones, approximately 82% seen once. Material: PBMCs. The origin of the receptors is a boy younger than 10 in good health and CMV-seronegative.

In DNA, the CDR3 is TGTGCCAGTAGGACCGGGACAGGGGAGAACAAAGGTGGCTACACCTTC. Translating gives CASRTGTGENKGGYTF. The chain couples TRBV19 to TRBJ1-2; TRBD1 agrees at 10 bases. The CDR3 consists of 16 residues. V was pared by 6 bases and J by 7 bases, with 14 bases of the junction left unmatched. CDR1 and CDR2 (germline): LNHDA, SQIVND (reference sequence).

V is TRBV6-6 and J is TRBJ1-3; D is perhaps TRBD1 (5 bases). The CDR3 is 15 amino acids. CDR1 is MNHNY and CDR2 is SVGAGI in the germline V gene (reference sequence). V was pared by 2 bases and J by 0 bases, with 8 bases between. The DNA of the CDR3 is TGTGCCAGCAGTTACCAGGGCCTCTCTGGAAACACCATATATTTT. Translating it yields CASSYQGLSGNTIYF.

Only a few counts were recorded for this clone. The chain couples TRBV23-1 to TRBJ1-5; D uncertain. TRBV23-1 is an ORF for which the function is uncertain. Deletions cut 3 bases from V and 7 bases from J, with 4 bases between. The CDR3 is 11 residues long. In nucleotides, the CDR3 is TGCGCCAGCAGTCATAGACAGCCCCAGCATTTT. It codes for CASSHRQPQHF.

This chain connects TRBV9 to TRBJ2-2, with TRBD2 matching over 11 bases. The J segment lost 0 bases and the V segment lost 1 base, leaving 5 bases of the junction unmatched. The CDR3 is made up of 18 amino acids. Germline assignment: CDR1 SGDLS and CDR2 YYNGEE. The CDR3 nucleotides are TGTGCCAGCAGCGTATCGGCTAGCGGGAGGACGAACACCGGGGAGCTGTTTTTT. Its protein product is CASSVSASGRTNTGELFF.

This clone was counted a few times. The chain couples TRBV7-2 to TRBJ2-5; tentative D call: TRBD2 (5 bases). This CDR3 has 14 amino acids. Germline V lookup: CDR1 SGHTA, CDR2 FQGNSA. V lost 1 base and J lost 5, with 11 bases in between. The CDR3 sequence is CASSLGAGGETQYF. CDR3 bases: TGTGCCAGCAGCTTAGGCGCGGGCGGGGAGACCCAGTACTTC.

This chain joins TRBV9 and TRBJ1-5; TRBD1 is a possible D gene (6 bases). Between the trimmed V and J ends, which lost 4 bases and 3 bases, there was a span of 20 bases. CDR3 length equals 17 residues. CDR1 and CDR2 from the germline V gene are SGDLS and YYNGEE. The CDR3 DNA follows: TGTGCCAGCAGCCCCGCGTCAGAACAGGGCCTCAATCAGCCCCAGCATTTT. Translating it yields CASSPASEQGLNQPQHF.

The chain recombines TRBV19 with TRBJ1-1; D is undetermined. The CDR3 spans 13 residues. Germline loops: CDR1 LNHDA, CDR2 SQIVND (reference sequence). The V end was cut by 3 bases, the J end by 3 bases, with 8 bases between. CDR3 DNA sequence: TGTGCCAGTAGTATTACTGTCGACACTGAAGCTTTCTTT. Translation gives CASSITVDTEAFF.

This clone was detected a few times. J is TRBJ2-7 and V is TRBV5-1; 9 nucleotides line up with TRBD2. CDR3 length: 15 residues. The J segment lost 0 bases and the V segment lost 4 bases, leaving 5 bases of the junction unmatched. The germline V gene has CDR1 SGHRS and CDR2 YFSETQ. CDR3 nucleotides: TGCGCCAGCAGCCAAAATAGCGGGAGCTCCTACGAGCAGTACGTC. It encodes CASSQNSGSSYEQYV.

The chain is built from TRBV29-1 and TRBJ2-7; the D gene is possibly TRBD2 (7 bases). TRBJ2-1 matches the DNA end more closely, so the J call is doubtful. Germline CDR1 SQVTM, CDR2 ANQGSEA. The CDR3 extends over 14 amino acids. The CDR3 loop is CSVERRGRADEQFF. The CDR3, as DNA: TGCAGCGTTGAACGAAGGGGGAGGGCAGATGAGCAGTTCTTC.

CDR3 region: CASSGRDRYTGELFF. The DNA for the CDR3 is TGTGCCAGCAGTGGGAGGGACAGGTACACCGGGGAGCTGTTTTTT. This sequence joins TRBV25-1 and TRBJ2-2, with TRBD1 matching 8 bases. CDR3 length equals 15 residues. In germline, CDR1 is MGHDK, CDR2 SYGVNS. V shed 4 bases and J 3 bases; nucleotides not matched to a gene: 4.

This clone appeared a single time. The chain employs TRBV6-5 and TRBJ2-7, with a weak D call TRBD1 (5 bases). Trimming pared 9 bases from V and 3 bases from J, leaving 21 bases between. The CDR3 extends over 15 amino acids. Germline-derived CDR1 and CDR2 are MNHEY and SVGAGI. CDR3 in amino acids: CASTWGLKWGYEQYV. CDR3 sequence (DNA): TGTGCCAGTACGTGGGGCCTTAAATGGGGCTACGAGCAGTACGTC.

CDR3 amino acids: CASSLDTGIFSGANVLTF. CDR3 nucleotides: TGTGCCAGCAGCTTAGATACAGGAATTTTCTCTGGGGCCAACGTCCTGACTTTC. The J gene is TRBJ2-6, the V gene TRBV11-2, with a tentative D call TRBD1 (5 bases). The germline V and J ends were trimmed by 0 bases and 0 bases, with 12 bases remaining between them. The CDR3 spans 18 residues. Germline CDR1 and CDR2: SGHAT and FQNNGV.

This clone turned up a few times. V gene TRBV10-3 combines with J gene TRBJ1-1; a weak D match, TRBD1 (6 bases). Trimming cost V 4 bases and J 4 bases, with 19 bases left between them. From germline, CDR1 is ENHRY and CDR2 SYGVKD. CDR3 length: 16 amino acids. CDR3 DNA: TGTGCCATCAGTGGCGGAGGTACAGGGCGCGGCACTGAAGCTTTCTTT. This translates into CAISGGGTGRGTEAFF.

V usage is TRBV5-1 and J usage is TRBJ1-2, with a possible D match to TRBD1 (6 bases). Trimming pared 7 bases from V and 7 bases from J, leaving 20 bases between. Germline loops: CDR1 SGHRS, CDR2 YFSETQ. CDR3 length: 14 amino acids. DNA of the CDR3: TGCGCCAGCCACCGGGACACCCAAGGGGCTGGCTACACCTTC. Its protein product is CASHRDTQGAGYTF.

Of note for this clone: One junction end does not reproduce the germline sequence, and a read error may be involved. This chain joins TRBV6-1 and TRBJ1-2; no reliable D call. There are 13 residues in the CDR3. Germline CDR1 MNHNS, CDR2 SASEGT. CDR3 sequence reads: CASSGTWNYGHTF. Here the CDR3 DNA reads TGTGCCAGCAGTGGAACGTGGAACTATGGCCACACCTTC.

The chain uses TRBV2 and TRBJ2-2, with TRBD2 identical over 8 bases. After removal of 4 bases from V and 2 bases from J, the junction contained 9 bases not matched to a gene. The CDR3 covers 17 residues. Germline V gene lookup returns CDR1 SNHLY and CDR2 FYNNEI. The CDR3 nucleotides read TGTGCCAGCAGTGTACGAGGGCGGGAGGCTAACACCGGGGAGCTGTTTTTT. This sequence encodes CASSVRGREANTGELFF.

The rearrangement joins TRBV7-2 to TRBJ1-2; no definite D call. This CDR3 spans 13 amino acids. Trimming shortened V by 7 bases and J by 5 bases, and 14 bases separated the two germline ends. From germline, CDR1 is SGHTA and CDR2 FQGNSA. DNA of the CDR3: TGTGCCAGCACCCCGAGGGAAAGATATGGCTACACCTTC. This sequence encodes CASTPRERYGYTF.

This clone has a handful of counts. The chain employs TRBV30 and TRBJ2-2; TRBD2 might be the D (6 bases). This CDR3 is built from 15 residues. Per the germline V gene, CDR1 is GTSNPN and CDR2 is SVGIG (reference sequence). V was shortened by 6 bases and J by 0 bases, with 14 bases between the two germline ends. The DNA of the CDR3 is TGTGCCTGTTCGACGGGACTTACGAACACCGGGGAGCTGTTTTTT. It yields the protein CACSTGLTNTGELFF. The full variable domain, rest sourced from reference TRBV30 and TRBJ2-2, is SQTIHQWPATLVQPVGSPLSLECTVEGTSNPNLYWYRQAAGRGLQLLFYSVGIGQISSEVPQNLSASRPQDRQFILSSKKLLLSDSGFYLCACSTGLTNTGELFFGEGSRLTVL.

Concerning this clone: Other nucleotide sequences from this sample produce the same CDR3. In nucleotides, the CDR3 is TGTGCCAGCAGCCCGCGAGGAGATACGCAGTATTTT. Its protein product is CASSPRGDTQYF. The rearrangement links TRBV9 to TRBJ2-3, with D unclear. The CDR3 is 12 amino acids. Trimming took off 4 bases at V and 5 bases at J, with 8 bases between the two ends. CDR1 is SGDLS and CDR2 is YYNGEE in the germline V gene.

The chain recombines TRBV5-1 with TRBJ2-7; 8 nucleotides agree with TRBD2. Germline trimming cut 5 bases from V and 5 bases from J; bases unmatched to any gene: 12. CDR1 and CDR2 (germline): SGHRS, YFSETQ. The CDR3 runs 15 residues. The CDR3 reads CASSSTGLGFDEQYV. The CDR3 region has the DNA TGCGCCAGCAGTTCTACGGGACTAGGTTTCGACGAGCAGTACGTC.

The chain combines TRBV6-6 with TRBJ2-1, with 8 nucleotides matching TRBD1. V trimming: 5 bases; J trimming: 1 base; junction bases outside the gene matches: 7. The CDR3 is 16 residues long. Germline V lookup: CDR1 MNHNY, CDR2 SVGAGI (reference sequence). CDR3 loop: CASSPRQGRSYNEQFF. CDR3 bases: TGTGCCAGCAGTCCCAGACAGGGGAGGTCCTACAATGAGCAGTTCTTC.

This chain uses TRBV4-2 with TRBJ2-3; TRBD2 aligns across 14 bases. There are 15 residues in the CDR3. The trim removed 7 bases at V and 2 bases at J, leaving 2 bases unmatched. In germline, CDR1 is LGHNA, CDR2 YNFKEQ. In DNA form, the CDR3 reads TGTGCCAGCACGGGACTAGCGGGGGTCACAGATACGCAGTATTTT. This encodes CASTGLAGVTDTQYF.